Presented here are 27 T cell receptor beta chains from one specimen sequenced in a study of cytomegalovirus exposure and HLA in healthy donors. PCR amplification relied on 60 Vbeta primers (plus 13 Jbeta primers). Sequenced by immunoSEQ multiplex PCR; TCRdb stores in-frame clones only, minus some. The sample includes 80,000 to 90,000 clones, roughly four fifths of them seen just once. Sequencing was carried out using PBMCs. Receptors originate from a woman aged 25 to 39 in good health and CMV-seronegative.

This chain uses TRBV6-6 with TRBJ2-1; 10 bases match TRBD2. The CDR3 loop spans 15 amino acids. Per germline, CDR1 MNHNY and CDR2 SVGAGI (reference sequence). Trimming cost V 0 bases and J 12 bases; bases outside gene matches: 8. The CDR3 protein is CASSYSLAGDSAQFF. The CDR3 DNA is TGTGCCAGCAGTTACTCGCTAGCGGGAGATTCTGCGCAGTTCTTC.

The chain joins TRBV2 to TRBJ1-1; 7 bases match TRBD1. CDR1 and CDR2 from the germline V gene are SNHLY and FYNNEI. V dropped 11 bases and J dropped 3; count of bases not matched to a gene: 9. The CDR3 length is 13 residues. CDR3 DNA: TGTGCCTCCCGACAGGGCAGGGACACTGAAGCTTTCTTT. Protein: CASRQGRDTEAFF.

J is TRBJ1-2 and V is TRBV5-4; D is undetermined. This CDR3 has 15 residues. The V gene's germline CDR1 is SGHNT and CDR2 YYREEE (reference sequence). V shed 6 bases and J shed 4 bases, with 19 bases lying between them. CDR3 in amino acids: CASTNLLVRGYGYTF. In nucleotides, the CDR3 is TGTGCCAGCACAAACCTACTGGTCAGAGGCTATGGCTACACCTTC.

J is TRBJ1-2 and V is TRBV18; D gene ambiguous. V gave up 3 bases and J gave up 2 bases, with 7 bases separating them. The CDR3 runs to 13 residues. Germline assignment: CDR1 KGHSH and CDR2 LQKENI. The DNA of the CDR3 is TGTGCCAGCTCACCGAACACCAACTATGGCTACACCTTC. This translates into CASSPNTNYGYTF.

V and J are TRBV11-2 and TRBJ1-2; 9 nucleotides agree with TRBD1. The CDR3 consists of 15 residues. V lost 0 bases to trimming and J lost 2 bases; unmatched junction nucleotides: 1. Germline V gives CDR1 SGHAT, CDR2 FQNNGV. The CDR3 nucleotides read TGTGCCAGCAGCTTAGAACAGGGGGCGAACTATGGCTACACCTTC. Its protein product is CASSLEQGANYGYTF.

The CDR3 loop reads CASSGREKGEETQYF. CDR3 DNA: TGTGCCAGCAGTGGACGGGAAAAGGGGGAAGAGACCCAGTACTTC. The V and J genes are TRBV25-1 and TRBJ2-5, with D perhaps matching TRBD1 (6 bases). There are 15 residues in the CDR3. V shed 4 bases and J shed 3 bases, with 15 bases lying between them. Germline values: CDR1 MGHDK, CDR2 SYGVNS.

J is TRBJ2-7 and V is TRBV6-4; 9 nucleotides agree with TRBD1. Germline CDR1 and CDR2: MRHNA and SNTAGT. V gave up 5 bases and J gave up 5 bases; unmatched junction bases: 16. This CDR3 comprises 17 residues. Here the CDR3 reads CASSFIPGTGRSNEQYF. The CDR3 DNA follows: TGTGCCAGCAGTTTCATCCCCGGGACAGGGAGAAGCAACGAGCAGTACTTC.

This clone has more than one count but fewer than ten. V gene TRBV16 combines with J gene TRBJ2-1, with 13 bases fitting TRBD2. Germline lookup yields CDR1 KGHSY and CDR2 FQNENV. With V trimmed by 6 bases and J by 6 bases, 5 bases remained unmatched. The CDR3 has 15 amino acids. CDR3 amino acids: CASSHRTSGSNEQFF. The CDR3 DNA sequence: TGTGCCAGCAGTCACAGGACTAGCGGGAGCAATGAGCAGTTCTTC.

J is TRBJ2-7 and V is TRBV9, with 10 bases identical to TRBD2. The CDR3 has 15 amino acids. The germline gives CDR1 SGDLS, CDR2 YYNGEE. The J segment lost 2 bases and the V segment lost 0 bases, leaving 2 bases of the junction unmatched. In DNA, the CDR3 is TGTGCCAGCAGCGTAGGGACTAGCGGAGCCTACGAGCAGTACTTC. This sequence encodes CASSVGTSGAYEQYF.

The J gene is TRBJ2-7, the V gene TRBV2, with 10 bases matching TRBD2. J lost 4 bases, V lost 4 bases, and 10 bases had no gene match. Germline V gene lookup returns CDR1 SNHLY and CDR2 FYNNEI. The CDR3 totals 16 residues. The CDR3 protein is CASSGTPSGRGYEQYF. The CDR3, as DNA: TGTGCCAGCAGTGGCACGCCGAGCGGGAGGGGGTACGAGCAGTACTTC.

V is TRBV27 and J is TRBJ1-1, with TRBD1 matching 8 bases. With 7 bases clipped from V and 0 bases from J, the junction kept 4 bases outside the gene matches. From germline, CDR1 is MNHEY and CDR2 SMNVEV (reference sequence). The CDR3 covers 14 residues. CDR3 residues: CASTWTGMNTEAFF. The CDR3 DNA follows: TGTGCCAGCACGTGGACAGGGATGAACACTGAAGCTTTCTTT.

The genes are TRBV28 and TRBJ2-7; 9 bases fit TRBD2. Germline V gene lookup returns CDR1 MDHEN and CDR2 SYDVKM. The CDR3 loop spans 16 amino acids. The V gene end was trimmed by 3 bases and the J gene end by 1 base; junction bases not matched to a gene: 7. The CDR3 DNA is TGTGCCAGCAGTTTCGGAACAGGACTAGCGTCCTACGAGCAGTACTTC. Protein sequence: CASSFGTGLASYEQYF.

This chain uses TRBV27 with TRBJ1-6; TRBD1 matches 10 bases. Germline values: CDR1 MNHEY, CDR2 SMNVEV (reference sequence). The CDR3 totals 17 residues. The V gene end was trimmed by 2 bases and the J gene end by 3 bases; junction bases not matched to a gene: 4. The CDR3 bases are TGTGCCAGCAGTTTACAGGACAGGGGGGTCTATAATTCACCCCTCCACTTT. The encoded protein is CASSLQDRGVYNSPLHF.

This clone was picked up a small number of times. V is TRBV30 and J is TRBJ2-2; D might be TRBD2 (5 bases). The CDR3 covers 13 residues. The germline V and J ends were trimmed by 3 bases and 7 bases, with 12 bases remaining between them. Germline V gives CDR1 GTSNPN, CDR2 SVGIG (reference sequence). This CDR3 reads CAWRGPGNGELFF. The CDR3 nucleotides read TGTGCCTGGAGAGGCCCGGGGAACGGGGAGCTGTTTTTT.

This CDR3 reads CASTVDRAGTGELFF. DNA for the CDR3: TGTGCCAGCACGGTTGACAGGGCCGGCACCGGGGAGCTGTTTTTT. This sequence joins TRBV2 and TRBJ2-2; TRBD1 agrees at 7 bases. Per the germline V gene, CDR1 is SNHLY and CDR2 is FYNNEI. V lost 7 bases and J lost 4; bases outside the gene matches: 9. The length of the CDR3 is 15 residues. Looking up the rest from reference TRBV2 and TRBJ2-2 gives the full variable domain: EPEVTQTPSHQVTQMGQEVILRCVPISNHLYFYWYRQILGQKVEFLVSFYNNEISEKSEIFDDQFSVERPDGSNFTLKIRSTKLEDSAMYFCASTVDRAGTGELFFGEGSRLTVL.

This clone was recorded once. V is TRBV9 and J is TRBJ2-1; 9 bases align to TRBD2. Germline CDR1 is SGDLS and CDR2 is YYNGEE. Unmatched junction bases numbered 17, after V lost 4 bases and J lost 6 bases. The CDR3 length is 18 residues. In DNA, the CDR3 is TGTGCCAGCAGCCCCTCGGGGACATTAGCGGGAGCCCCCAATGAGCAGTTCTTC. Amino acid sequence: CASSPSGTLAGAPNEQFF.

V usage is TRBV5-1 and J usage is TRBJ2-1, with TRBD1 matching over 10 bases. V shed 4 bases and J 9 bases; nucleotides not matched to a gene: 13. The germline gives CDR1 SGHRS, CDR2 YFSETQ. The CDR3 is made up of 16 amino acids. CDR3 sequence (DNA): TGCGCCAGCAGCATGCACAGACAGGGGGCTACCGGTGAGCAGTTCTTC. Its translation: CASSMHRQGATGEQFF.

The genes are TRBV5-1 and TRBJ2-1; TRBD2 aligns across 14 bases. The junction had 9 bases not matched to a gene; V was cut back by 7 bases and J by 6 bases. The CDR3 extends over 16 amino acids. Germline lookup yields CDR1 SGHRS and CDR2 YFSETQ. DNA for the CDR3: TGCGCCAGCTCGAGACTAGCGGGAGGGTTAGGCAATGAGCAGTTCTTC. This codes for CASSRLAGGLGNEQFF.

The chain employs TRBV7-8 and TRBJ2-7; the match to TRBD2 covers 8 bases. Germline V gene data show CDR1 as SGHVS and CDR2 as FQNEAQ. J lost 5 bases, V lost 2 bases, and 14 bases had no gene match. The CDR3 runs 17 residues. Here the CDR3 reads CASSLYSAELAVHEQYF. The CDR3, as DNA: TGTGCCAGCAGCTTATATTCCGCCGAACTAGCGGTCCACGAGCAGTACTTC.

The chain combines TRBV19 with TRBJ2-6, with D maybe TRBD2 (5 bases). There are 13 residues in the CDR3. Trimming removed 10 bases at V and 3 bases at J, with 10 bases between. Per germline, CDR1 LNHDA and CDR2 SQIVND (reference sequence). The CDR3 region has the DNA TGTGCCACCGCCGGGGTTGGGGCCAACGTCCTGACTTTC. This encodes CATAGVGANVLTF.

This clone was seen a single time. CDR3 coding DNA: TGTGCCAGCAGGGGCCGGGACAGAGTTAACTATGGCTACACCTTC. This encodes CASRGRDRVNYGYTF. V and J are TRBV2 and TRBJ1-2; 7 bases match TRBD1. The V and J ends lost 6 bases and 1 base, in that order; junction bases with no gene match: 8. Germline assignment: CDR1 SNHLY and CDR2 FYNNEI. This CDR3 region has 15 residues.

This rearrangement joins TRBV7-2 to TRBJ2-5; D gene ambiguous. Germline assignment: CDR1 SGHTA and CDR2 FQGNSA. Trimming cost V 3 bases and J 2 bases, with 4 bases left between them. The CDR3 has 12 amino acids. The CDR3 reads CASSFGQETQYF. The CDR3 nucleotides read TGTGCCAGCAGCTTCGGTCAAGAGACCCAGTACTTC. Full variable domain (remainder filled in from reference TRBV7-2 and TRBJ2-5): GAGVSQSPSNKVTEKGKDVELRCDPISGHTALYWYRQSLGQGLEFLIYFQGNSAPDKSGLPSDRFSAERTGGSVSTLTIQRTQQEDSAVYLCASSFGQETQYFGPGTRLLVL.

On this clone itself: At one end the junction does not follow the germline gene, possibly because of a read error. The chain joins TRBV19 to TRBJ2-5; D gene ambiguous. The CDR3 is 13 amino acids. Germline CDR1 and CDR2: LNHDA and SQIVND (reference sequence). CDR3 sequence reads: CANSIDTWETQYF. The CDR3 region has the DNA TGTGCCAATAGTATCGATACTTGGGAGACCCAGTACTTC.

The chain links TRBV2 to TRBJ2-7; a possible D gene is TRBD1 (5 bases). The V gene's germline CDR1 is SNHLY and CDR2 FYNNEI. The CDR3 is made up of 15 amino acids. Trimming took 6 bases from V and 0 from J, leaving 15 bases between them. CDR3 region: CASRRKGQSSYEQYF. The CDR3 region has the DNA TGTGCCAGCAGGCGGAAGGGGCAAAGCTCCTACGAGCAGTACTTC.

DNA of the CDR3: TGTGCCAGCAAGTTCGTGTGGTATTACACGGACTTATCCTACGAGCAGTACTTC. Its protein is CASKFVWYYTDLSYEQYF. This chain connects TRBV21-1 to TRBJ2-7; TRBD2 reflects the table's D call only, with no check against the DNA. TRBV21-1 is assigned pseudogene status. This CDR3 is 18 amino acids long.

This rearrangement joins TRBV7-3 to TRBJ2-2; TRBD1 is a possible D gene (5 bases). Germline values: CDR1 SGHTA, CDR2 FQGTGA. Trimming took off 4 bases at V and 6 bases at J, with 6 bases between the two ends. The CDR3 is made up of 12 amino acids. In DNA form, the CDR3 reads TGTGCCAGCAGCTCAGGGTCCGGGGAGCTGTTTTTT. It specifies CASSSGSGELFF.

The chain joins TRBV9 to TRBJ2-7; 10 bases are shared with TRBD2. The germline V gene has CDR1 SGDLS and CDR2 YYNGEE. The CDR3 contains 16 residues. Unmatched junction bases numbered 7, after V lost 4 bases and J lost 0 bases. CDR3: CASSPGWTSGSYEQYF. The CDR3 DNA reads as TGTGCCAGCAGCCCCGGTTGGACTAGCGGCTCCTACGAGCAGTACTTC.